The TCR beta chain under discussion was sequenced for a study of shared clonotypes between healthy human individuals. Looking at the study overall: The study used three CD4 naive, three CD4 memory, two CD8 naive and one CD8 memory plate per donor.

For this clone: Its cognate antigen is unknown.

Trimming shortened V by 0 bases and J by 5 bases, and 5 bases separated the two germline ends. The CDR3 has 12 residues. Germline CDR1 SGHTS, CDR2 YDEGEE. The repertoire was sequenced with immunoSEQ multiplex PCR; TCRdb's copy has only in-frame clones and lacks some. The sample has around 1.6 million clones; approximately 98% are singletons. Study donors comprised healthy, HIV-negative adults devoid of recent acute infection or vaccination. Study-wide points: Sequencing depth was expected to affect clonotype sharing among donors.

This TCR was sampled from a man aged 25-40 years in good health. The sequencing sample was made of naive CD4+ T cells sorted from blood. Subset indicated: CD45RA+ positively selected. This chain uses TRBV5-8 with TRBJ2-5; D remains ambiguous. The CDR3 DNA reads as TGTGCCAGCAGCTTGGTACGGGAGACCCAGTACTTC. Residues: CASSLVRETQYF.